This passage covers 26 T cell receptor beta chains from one sample sequenced in a study of graft-versus-host responses after intestinal transplantation. Repertoires were generated with immunoSEQ multiplex PCR, while TCRdb's copy carries only in-frame clones and drops some. This sample yields fewer than 45,000 clones, of which about 91% are seen a single time; approximately 4% belongs to the top ten. Sequences were derived from PBMCs, sampled 524 days after transplant. The origin of the receptors is a human patient who received an intestinal transplant, so some T cells may come from the graft donor.

V is TRBV2 and J is TRBJ1-2; TRBD1 aligns across 8 bases. The germline V gene encodes CDR1 SNHLY and CDR2 FYNNEI. V shed 2 bases, J shed 5 bases, and the junction held 4 bases outside the gene matches. This CDR3 has 14 amino acids. This CDR3 reads CASSERGQAYGYTF. DNA of the CDR3: TGTGCCAGCAGTGAACGGGGACAGGCATATGGCTACACCTTC. The full variable domain, its missing parts supplied by reference TRBV2 and TRBJ1-2, is EPEVTQTPSHQVTQMGQEVILRCVPISNHLYFYWYRQILGQKVEFLVSFYNNEISEKSEIFDDQFSVERPDGSNFTLKIRSTKLEDSAMYFCASSERGQAYGYTFGSGTRLTVV.

V is TRBV5-8 and J is TRBJ1-1; no clear D gene. The germline V gene has CDR1 SGHTS and CDR2 YDEGEE. The CDR3 is made up of 13 amino acids. The V end was cut by 0 bases, the J end by 5 bases, with 8 bases between. The DNA of the CDR3 is TGTGCCAGCAGCTTGGTAGCCAGAACTGAAGCTTTCTTT. As protein: CASSLVARTEAFF.

The V call is TRBV27, the J call TRBJ2-7; D is undetermined. The germline V gene encodes CDR1 MNHEY and CDR2 SMNVEV (reference sequence). Trimming shortened V by 0 bases and J by 4 bases, and 16 bases separated the two germline ends. The CDR3 is 16 residues long. The CDR3, as DNA: TGTGCCAGCAGTTTATCCCACCCAGCGATGAAGTACGAGCAGTACTTC. This sequence encodes CASSLSHPAMKYEQYF.

The V call is TRBV7-2, the J call TRBJ2-7; D may be TRBD2 (6 bases). Germline values: CDR1 SGHTA, CDR2 FQGNSA. The CDR3 has 16 amino acids. The V and J ends lost 1 base and 0 bases respectively, with 13 bases between them. The CDR3 loop is CASSLDGGGISYEQYF. The CDR3 nucleotides are TGTGCCAGCAGCTTAGACGGGGGTGGGATCTCCTACGAGCAGTACTTC.

This clone is a singleton in its sample. The junction and the germline gene differ at one end; a read error may be behind it. V usage is TRBV9 and J usage is TRBJ2-1; TRBD2 might be the D (5 bases). Per germline, CDR1 SGDLS and CDR2 YYNGEE. The length of the CDR3 is 14 residues. CDR3 bases: TGTGCCAGCAGCCCACACAATGCTCCCCAAGACTACATCTTC. Amino acid sequence: CASSPHNAPQDYIF.

The V and J genes are TRBV7-9 and TRBJ2-5, with 13 bases aligning to TRBD2. The CDR3 is 16 residues long. Germline loops: CDR1 SEHNR, CDR2 FQNEAQ (reference sequence). After removal of 5 bases from V and 5 bases from J, the junction contained 8 bases not matched to a gene. CDR3 DNA sequence: TGTGCCAGCAGCCTCGGACTAGCGGGAGTCCGGGAGACCCAGTACTTC. Its translation is CASSLGLAGVRETQYF.

This clone was found once. The genes are TRBV4-1 and TRBJ1-5; no clear D gene. Trimming shortened V by 4 bases and J by 1 base, and 5 bases separated the two germline ends. Germline V gene data show CDR1 as MGHRA and CDR2 as YSYEKL. The CDR3 is 13 residues long. The CDR3 loop is CASSPRSNQPQHF. CDR3 bases: TGCGCCAGCAGCCCCCGGAGCAATCAGCCCCAGCATTTT.

The chain links TRBV28 to TRBJ2-7; possibly TRBD1 or TRBD2 for D (6 bases each). CDR1 MDHEN and CDR2 SYDVKM come from the germline V gene. CDR3 length: 14 amino acids. The V end lost 5 bases, the J end lost 0 bases, and 11 bases lay between the germline ends. This CDR3 reads CASSPGASSYEQYF. The CDR3 DNA reads as TGTGCCAGCAGTCCGGGGGCCTCCTCCTACGAGCAGTACTTC.

This clone has just one count. V gene TRBV9 combines with J gene TRBJ2-1; 10 positions agree with TRBD2. After removal of 0 bases from V and 3 bases from J, the junction contained 6 bases not matched to a gene. The CDR3 extends over 17 amino acids. Germline V gives CDR1 SGDLS, CDR2 YYNGEE. The CDR3, as DNA: TGTGCCAGCAGCGTAGCTCTAGCGGGAGTGGACTACAATGAGCAGTTCTTC. Protein: CASSVALAGVDYNEQFF.

The rearrangement uses TRBV11-2 and TRBJ1-1; D is unresolved. CDR3 size: 11 residues. V was pared by 5 bases and J by 3 bases, with 4 bases between. The germline CDR1 and CDR2 sequences are SGHAT and FQNNGV. The DNA of the CDR3 is TGTGCCAGCAGCCAAGACACTGAAGCTTTCTTT. Its translation: CASSQDTEAFF.

The chain uses TRBV10-3 and TRBJ2-3; 10 bases align to TRBD2. CDR1 is ENHRY, CDR2 SYGVKD, per germline. With 6 bases clipped from V and 4 bases from J, the junction kept 4 bases outside the gene matches. CDR3 length: 14 residues. The chain's CDR3 is CAIRSLAGSDTQYF. In DNA form, the CDR3 reads TGTGCCATCAGATCACTAGCGGGGTCAGATACGCAGTATTTT.

This chain uses TRBV18 with TRBJ1-2; D may be TRBD1 (6 bases). Trimming removed 5 bases at V and 2 bases at J, with 21 bases between. The V gene's germline CDR1 is KGHSH and CDR2 LQKENI. The CDR3 covers 17 residues. Here the CDR3 reads CASSTLHRTDLNYGYTF. The CDR3 DNA reads as TGTGCCAGCTCAACACTACACCGGACAGACTTAAACTATGGCTACACCTTC.

The chain couples TRBV5-1 to TRBJ2-7; 7 nucleotides match TRBD1. CDR1 SGHRS and CDR2 YFSETQ come from the germline V gene. The CDR3 runs to 14 residues. V shed 3 bases, J shed 2 bases, and the junction held 5 bases outside the gene matches. DNA for the CDR3: TGCGCCAGCAGCTCCGAGACAGGGACCTACGAGCAGTACTTC. This codes for CASSSETGTYEQYF.

This chain links TRBV7-3 with TRBJ2-1; 8 positions match TRBD2. The CDR3 sequence is 15 residues long. Germline V gene data show CDR1 as SGHTA and CDR2 as FQGTGA. Trimming at V came to 1 base and at J to 4 bases, leaving 3 bases not matched to a gene. CDR3 residues: CASSLRLAGYNEQFF. CDR3 DNA sequence: TGTGCCAGCAGCTTAAGGCTAGCGGGTTACAATGAGCAGTTCTTC.

The table lists this clone with a count of one. This rearrangement joins TRBV13 to TRBJ1-2; D might be TRBD1 (5 bases). V gave up 4 bases and J gave up 1 base, with 13 bases separating them. Germline CDR1 reads PRHDT; CDR2 reads FYEKMQ (reference sequence). CDR3 length equals 15 residues. CDR3: CASSSTQGLNYGYTF. As DNA, the CDR3 is TGTGCCAGCAGCTCTACTCAGGGACTTAACTATGGCTACACCTTC. Using reference TRBV13 and TRBJ1-2 for the parts outside the CDR3, the full variable domain is AAGVIQSPRHLIKEKRETATLKCYPIPRHDTVYWYQQGPGQDPQFLISFYEKMQSDKGSIPDRFSAQQFSDYHSELNMSSLELGDSALYFCASSSTQGLNYGYTFGSGTRLTVV.

V usage is TRBV19 and J usage is TRBJ2-7; TRBD1 matches 7 bases. The germline CDR1 and CDR2 sequences are LNHDA and SQIVND (reference sequence). Trimming cost V 4 bases and J 0 bases; bases outside gene matches: 6. The CDR3 has 15 amino acids. The CDR3 nucleotides are TGTGCCAGTAGTACTTGGACAGGCAGCTCCTACGAGCAGTACTTC. Translated, it gives CASSTWTGSSYEQYF.

The rearrangement links TRBV28 to TRBJ2-7, with 10 bases identical to TRBD2. Germline V lookup: CDR1 MDHEN, CDR2 SYDVKM. After removal of 2 bases from V and 1 base from J, the junction contained 5 bases not matched to a gene. The CDR3 runs 16 residues. In nucleotides, the CDR3 is TGTGCCAGCAGTTTAGAACTAGCGGGACTTTCCTACGAGCAGTACTTC. Translation gives CASSLELAGLSYEQYF.

The chain joins TRBV27 to TRBJ2-7; 12 bases are shared with TRBD2. The CDR3 spans 19 residues. Per the germline V gene, CDR1 is MNHEY and CDR2 is SMNVEV (reference sequence). V was pared by 3 bases and J by 5 bases, with 17 bases of the junction left unmatched. The CDR3 loop reads CASSFEGLAGPEILHEQYF. CDR3 sequence (DNA): TGTGCCAGCAGTTTTGAAGGACTAGCGGGACCTGAGATCCTCCACGAGCAGTACTTC.

The chain links TRBV28 to TRBJ1-1; D remains unclear. Trimming left V 2 bases short and J 4 bases short, with 8 bases between. The CDR3 is 13 amino acids. Germline loops: CDR1 MDHEN, CDR2 SYDVKM. The CDR3 loop is CASSLGDLTEAFF. DNA for the CDR3: TGTGCCAGCAGTTTAGGGGATCTCACTGAAGCTTTCTTT.

V usage is TRBV14 and J usage is TRBJ2-7; the D is unclear. V dropped 1 base and J dropped 0 bases, with 10 bases sitting between them. This CDR3 is built from 15 residues. From germline, CDR1 is SGHDN and CDR2 FVKESK. This CDR3 reads CASSQGLSPSYEQYF. For the CDR3, the DNA is TGTGCCAGCAGCCAAGGACTCAGCCCCTCCTACGAGCAGTACTTC.

The chain links TRBV29-1 to TRBJ2-1, with 8 bases aligning to TRBD2. Trimming at V came to 0 bases and at J to 9 bases, leaving 19 bases not matched to a gene. The CDR3 is 18 amino acids. Looked up from germline, CDR1 is SQVTM and CDR2 is ANQGSEA. Written as DNA, the CDR3 is TGCAGCGTTGAAGATCAACGGTGGAATAGCGGGATTCTACCTGAGCAGTTCTTC. It yields the protein CSVEDQRWNSGILPEQFF.

This chain links TRBV9 with TRBJ2-3, with 8 bases aligning to TRBD2. The J segment lost 0 bases and the V segment lost 0 bases, leaving 6 bases of the junction unmatched. The CDR3 runs to 17 residues. The germline CDR1 and CDR2 sequences are SGDLS and YYNGEE. CDR3 nucleotide sequence: TGTGCCAGCAGCGTAGAAGGTCCTAGCGGGAGCACAGATACGCAGTATTTT. Residues: CASSVEGPSGSTDTQYF. Variable domain in full (rest from reference TRBV9 and TRBJ2-3): DSGVTQTPKHLITATGQRVTLRCSPRSGDLSVYWYQQSLDQGLQFLIQYYNGEERAKGNILERFSAQQFPDLHSELNLSSLELGDSALYFCASSVEGPSGSTDTQYFGPGTRLTVL.

The chain joins TRBV6-5 to TRBJ2-1, with D perhaps matching TRBD1 or TRBD2 (5 bases each). Germline loops: CDR1 MNHEY, CDR2 SVGAGI. V was clipped by 2 bases and J by 3 bases, with 11 bases between them. The CDR3 contains 15 residues. CDR3 loop: CASSYPGRGYNEQFF. CDR3 nucleotide sequence: TGTGCCAGCAGTTACCCGGGAAGGGGCTACAATGAGCAGTTCTTC.

This chain links TRBV7-8 with TRBJ2-1; 7 bases match TRBD1. V shed 1 base, J shed 8 bases, and the junction held 8 bases outside the gene matches. Germline V lookup: CDR1 SGHVS, CDR2 FQNEAQ. CDR3 length: 15 amino acids. Here the CDR3 DNA reads TGTGCCAGCAGCTTAGGCGACAGGGTGGTGGATGAGCAGTTCTTC. As protein: CASSLGDRVVDEQFF.

This clone was picked up a small number of times. The chain couples TRBV6-1 to TRBJ1-5, with D unresolved. Germline assignment: CDR1 MNHNS and CDR2 SASEGT. V was clipped by 6 bases and J by 11 bases, with 11 bases between them. The CDR3 totals 11 residues. CDR3: CASRAEVAQHF. CDR3 coding DNA: TGTGCCAGCAGGGCTGAGGTAGCCCAGCATTTT.

The chain couples TRBV5-4 to TRBJ1-3; D ambiguous. Germline V gives CDR1 SGHNT, CDR2 YYREEE (reference sequence). Trimming shortened V by 0 bases and J by 0 bases, and 10 bases separated the two germline ends. CDR3 length: 16 residues. CDR3 coding DNA: TGTGCCAGCAGCTTGGGTGGGAGGCTCTCTGGAAACACCATATATTTT. Its translation is CASSLGGRLSGNTIYF. The whole variable domain, filled in from reference TRBV5-4 and TRBJ1-3, reads ETGVTQSPTHLIKTRGQQVTLRCSSQSGHNTVSWYQQALGQGPQFIFQYYREEENGRGNFPPRFSGLQFPNYSSELNVNALELDDSALYLCASSLGGRLSGNTIYFGEGSWLTVV.